Following are 10 T cell receptor beta chains from one sample sequenced in a study of cytomegalovirus exposure and HLA in healthy donors. PCR used 60 Vbeta primers and 13 Jbeta primers. Profiling relied on immunoSEQ multiplex PCR, and the TCRdb table lists in-frame clones only, not all of them. The sample holds roughly 120,000 clones; 75% to 85% are singletons and the top ten take about 3%. The sample comprised PBMCs. These receptors all come from a woman aged 18-29 years in good health and CMV-seropositive.

The genes are TRBV2 and TRBJ2-5; 9 positions match TRBD2. Trimming took 2 bases from V and 5 from J; bases not matched to a gene: 9. The CDR3 has 16 amino acids. In germline, CDR1 is SNHLY, CDR2 FYNNEI. The CDR3 spells CASSEKAGGRRETQYF. CDR3 nucleotides: TGTGCCAGCAGTGAAAAGGCGGGAGGGCGGAGGGAGACCCAGTACTTC.

The V and J genes are TRBV4-1 and TRBJ2-1; 7 bases are shared with TRBD2. The germline V gene encodes CDR1 MGHRA and CDR2 YSYEKL. Trimming cost V 0 bases and J 3 bases; bases outside gene matches: 5. The CDR3 totals 16 residues. The CDR3 region has the DNA TGCGCCAGCAGCCAAGAACGGCTAGCGGTCTACAATGAGCAGTTCTTC. Protein product: CASSQERLAVYNEQFF.

V and J are TRBV6-5 and TRBJ2-7, with D hard to call. CDR1 and CDR2 (germline): MNHEY, SVGAGI. The CDR3 is 10 amino acids. V gave up 6 bases and J gave up 9 bases, with 9 bases separating them. This chain's CDR3 is CASSPRWQYF. CDR3 nucleotide sequence: TGTGCCAGCAGCCCTAGATGGCAGTACTTC.

This clone has just one count. The V call is TRBV25-1, the J call TRBJ1-4; D is unresolved. Trimming cost V 2 bases and J 0 bases, with 13 bases left between them. The germline V gene has CDR1 MGHDK and CDR2 SYGVNS. There are 17 residues in the CDR3. As DNA, the CDR3 is TGTGCCAGCAGTGAAATGGGCAAACCCTCAACTAATGAAAAACTGTTTTTT. The encoded protein is CASSEMGKPSTNEKLFF.

This rearrangement joins TRBV28 to TRBJ2-1, with a possible D match to TRBD2 (6 bases). With 5 bases removed from V and 5 bases from J, the gap between germline ends came to 13 bases. This CDR3 is built from 14 residues. Germline CDR1 is MDHEN and CDR2 is SYDVKM. The CDR3 nucleotides read TGTGCCAGCAGTGACCGACTAGGACACAATGAGCAGTTCTTC. It codes for CASSDRLGHNEQFF.

The chain has TRBV6-5 and TRBJ2-1, with a possible D match to TRBD2 (5 bases). This CDR3 has 11 amino acids. V lost 5 bases to trimming and J lost 12 bases, with 11 bases between them. Germline loops: CDR1 MNHEY, CDR2 SVGAGI. As DNA, the CDR3 is TGTGCCAGCAGTCTCGGGGATCGGCAGTTCTTC. Residues: CASSLGDRQFF.

The chain carries TRBV4-1 and TRBJ2-2; 10 positions agree with TRBD2. CDR3 length: 16 residues. Per germline, CDR1 MGHRA and CDR2 YSYEKL. Trimming at V came to 3 bases and at J to 1 base, leaving 2 bases not matched to a gene. The CDR3 sequence is CASSHRTSGNTGELFF. The CDR3 coding sequence is TGCGCCAGCAGCCATAGGACTAGCGGGAACACCGGGGAGCTGTTTTTT.

The rearrangement joins TRBV19 to TRBJ2-1; 8 nucleotides line up with TRBD2. Trimming cost V 7 bases and J 4 bases; bases outside gene matches: 3. This CDR3 comprises 13 residues. CDR1 is LNHDA and CDR2 is SQIVND in the germline V gene (reference sequence). CDR3 sequence: CASKERGYNEQFF. CDR3 nucleotides: TGTGCCAGTAAAGAGCGGGGGTACAATGAGCAGTTCTTC.

This chain links TRBV2 with TRBJ1-2, with 8 positions matching TRBD1. The trim removed 7 bases at V and 4 bases at J, leaving 8 bases unmatched. There are 14 residues in the CDR3. CDR1 and CDR2 (germline): SNHLY, FYNNEI. CDR3 region: CASTPGRGPYGYTF. The DNA of the CDR3 is TGTGCCAGCACCCCGGGCAGGGGGCCCTATGGCTACACCTTC.

The chain uses TRBV7-9 and TRBJ2-2; 7 bases agree with TRBD2. This CDR3 has 15 amino acids. With V trimmed by 2 bases and J by 4 bases, 4 bases remained unmatched. CDR1 SEHNR and CDR2 FQNEAQ come from the germline V gene (reference sequence). CDR3 sequence reads: CASSLREDVTGELFF. CDR3 coding DNA: TGTGCCAGCAGCTTACGGGAGGATGTCACCGGGGAGCTGTTTTTT. Combining the CDR3 with reference TRBV7-9 and TRBJ2-2 gives the whole variable domain DTGVSQNPRHKITKRGQNVTFRCDPISEHNRLYWYRQTLGQGPEFLTYFQNEAQLEKSRLLSDRFSAERPKGSFSTLEIQRTEQGDSAMYLCASSLREDVTGELFFGEGSRLTVL.